This T cell receptor beta chain was recorded in a study of CD8+CD57+ T cells in acquired aplastic anemia. Study details: Mean read depth for CD4+ cells from healthy donors was roughly 10 million.

About this clonotype: Its antigen is as yet unknown.

Profiles of TCR beta VDJ and CDR3 were generated from a genomic DNA template. TCRdb called the reads again in MiXCR, with one record for every CDR3 protein. This sample has about 160,000 distinct CDR3 sequences, with about 48% found just once. With 4 bases removed from V and 7 bases from J, the gap between germline ends came to 23 bases. CDR1 is SGHDT and CDR2 is YYEEEE in the germline V gene. The CDR3 runs 16 residues. Findings and caveats of the study: For CD8+ Simpson's diversity, patients and controls showed no significant difference.

The gene calls are TRBV5-6 and TRBJ1-2; D not resolved. Sequencing was done on a sample of sorted CD4+, CD8+, or CD8+CD57+ T cells (not recorded which) from PBMCs. The sequence was obtained from a human donor in good health. The DNA of the CDR3 is TGTGCCAGCAGCCTGGGAGTACACGGGTATGTTGCTGGCTACACCTTC. This gives the protein CASSLGVHGYVAGYTF.